Only a few counts were recorded for the clone carrying this T cell receptor (beta chain). This sample was included in a study of blood T cell repertoires in COVID-19. The wider study: Samples representing acute and convalescent COVID-19 were sourced from the United States, Italy and Spain. Sources were T cells, B-cell-depleted T cells, or PBMCs; the material itself was cDNA or gDNA.

As handled by the study authors: Amplification from reference gene primers served as the basis for estimated nucleated cell counts. Repertoires were generated with immunoSEQ multiplex PCR, while TCRdb's copy carries only in-frame clones and drops some. V and J calls and clone size follow that table, whereas D and trimming were derived from the DNA. The sample holds 220,000 or so clones, roughly 84% seen once. This TCR derives from a woman in her twenties or thirties who had recovered from COVID-19. The specimen sequenced was peripheral blood.

CDR3 DNA: TGTGCCAGCAGCTTAGTTCAGTCGCTAGCGGGGAGCCCTTACATGCAGTATTTT. Translating gives CASSLVQSLAGSPYMQYF. The J gene is TRBJ2-3, the V gene TRBV7-6; 9 bases match TRBD2. The CDR3 contains 18 residues. Germline CDR1 SGHVS, CDR2 FNYEAQ. The junction had 19 bases not matched to a gene; V was cut back by 1 base and J by 11 bases.